This TCR beta chain derives from a study of T cell responses to AZD1222 COVID-19 vaccine. In the case of this clone: No antigen is known for it.

Points from the study as a whole: Nearly half of spike-specific TCRs reportedly target variant regions that are unmutated in the B.1.351 and B.1.1.7 variants.

V was cut by 6 bases and J by 3 bases, with 12 bases left in between. CDR1 is SQVTM and CDR2 is ANQGSEA in the germline V gene. The CDR3 is 13 amino acids. Assay used: immunoSEQ multiplex PCR; TCRdb lists only in-frame clones, some missing. Of 90,000 to 150,000 clones in the sample, about 90% were seen once. Sequencing was performed on peripheral blood, taken on day 0 of AZD1222 vaccination. This chain links TRBV29-1 with TRBJ1-5, with D perhaps matching TRBD1 (5 bases). The receptor was isolated from an adult in good health. CDR3 region: CSVDQGPNQPQHF. In DNA, the CDR3 is TGCAGCGTAGATCAGGGCCCCAATCAGCCCCAGCATTTT. The full variable domain, with the rest looked up from reference TRBV29-1 and TRBJ1-5, is SAVISQKPSRDICQRGTSLTIQCQVDSQVTMMFWYRQQPGQSLTLIATANQGSEATYESGFVIDKFPISRPNLTFSTLTVSNMSPEDSSIYLCSVDQGPNQPQHFGDGTRLSIL.